What follows are 10 T cell receptor beta chains derived from one specimen sequenced in a study of beta chain features in type 1 diabetes. Broader study findings: TCRB CDR3s from Type 1 diabetes patients were moderately but significantly shorter in all four CD4+ subsets.

The antigens of these receptors remain unknown. All of the isolated RNA was reverse transcribed, so expressed TCRB transcripts were sequenced. TCRdb's table, derived via immunoSEQ multiplex PCR, lists solely in-frame clones and lacks some. The sample yields 200,000 to 300,000 clones, roughly 10% seen once. The sequenced sample was naive CD4+ T cells from blood. Receptors originate from a man under 40 with type 1 diabetes.

This clone was detected a few times. The V and J genes are TRBV7-3 and TRBJ2-1, with D perhaps TRBD2 (6 bases). Germline CDR1 is SGHTA and CDR2 is FQGTGA. This CDR3 spans 17 amino acids. V was shortened by 5 bases and J by 0 bases, with 17 bases between the two germline ends. The CDR3 bases are TGTGCCAGCAGCCCCCGGGCGGGAACAGGCTCCTACAATGAGCAGTTCTTC. As protein: CASSPRAGTGSYNEQFF.

The rearrangement uses TRBV6-1 and TRBJ1-1; tentative D call: TRBD1 (6 bases). This CDR3 is built from 14 residues. Trimming stripped 6 bases from V and 1 base from J, with 12 bases between. CDR1 and CDR2 from the germline V gene are MNHNS and SASEGT. The CDR3 sequence is CASSPQGTNTEAFF. CDR3 in DNA: TGTGCCAGCAGCCCGCAGGGGACGAACACTGAAGCTTTCTTT.

The chain uses TRBV11-1 and TRBJ2-5, with no clear D. The CDR3 consists of 14 residues. The V and J ends lost 1 base and 2 bases respectively, with 8 bases between them. Per germline, CDR1 SGHAT and CDR2 FQDESV (reference sequence). The CDR3 DNA sequence: TGTGCCAGCAGCTTAGGTGCCCAGCAAGAGACCCAGTACTTC. Amino acids: CASSLGAQQETQYF.

Only a few counts were recorded for this clone. This sequence joins TRBV30 and TRBJ1-2; 7 positions match TRBD1. The junction had 7 bases not matched to a gene; V was cut back by 5 bases and J by 4 bases. Germline V gene data show CDR1 as GTSNPN and CDR2 as SVGIG (reference sequence). This CDR3 region has 13 residues. CDR3 coding DNA: TGTGCCTGGGCCCGACAGGGCGTCTATGGCTACACCTTC. Translated: CAWARQGVYGYTF.

This clone was counted only a few times. J is TRBJ2-5 and V is TRBV30, with D possibly matching TRBD1 (5 bases). Germline CDR1 reads GTSNPN; CDR2 reads SVGIG (reference sequence). Trimming took 1 base from V and 0 from J, leaving 12 bases between them. CDR3 size: 15 residues. CDR3 loop: CAWSGTLHYQETQYF. The CDR3 region has the DNA TGTGCCTGGAGTGGGACACTCCACTACCAAGAGACCCAGTACTTC.

There are a few counts of this clone. As DNA, the CDR3 is TGTGCCAGCAGCGGGCGGACAGGGGGCCAAGAGACCCAGTACTTC. Protein product: CASSGRTGGQETQYF. The gene calls are TRBV7-9 and TRBJ2-5; TRBD1 agrees at 10 bases. The CDR3 is 15 amino acids. Trimming at V came to 5 bases and at J to 1 base, leaving 4 bases not matched to a gene. Germline V gene sequence: CDR1 SEHNR, CDR2 FQNEAQ (reference sequence).

This clone has a handful of counts. The chain is built from TRBV7-3 and TRBJ1-6; 7 bases fit TRBD1. CDR3 length equals 14 residues. With 5 bases clipped from V and 8 bases from J, the junction kept 6 bases outside the gene matches. In germline, CDR1 is SGHTA, CDR2 FQGTGA. In nucleotides, the CDR3 is TGTGCCAGCAGCCGACAGGGCCGGGATTCACCCCTCCACTTT. It yields the protein CASSRQGRDSPLHF.

This chain uses TRBV18 with TRBJ2-5, with TRBD1 matching over 8 bases. The CDR3 runs 17 residues. Germline V CDR1 and CDR2: KGHSH, LQKENI. J gave up 1 base and V 0 bases, and 7 bases lay outside the gene matches. The CDR3 DNA sequence: TGTGCCAGCTCACCACCGAGTCAGGACAGGGTCCAAGAGACCCAGTACTTC. Protein product: CASSPPSQDRVQETQYF. Together with reference TRBV18 and TRBJ2-5, the CDR3 gives the full variable domain: NAGVMQNPRHLVRRRGQEARLRCSPMKGHSHVYWYRQLPEEGLKFMVYLQKENIIDESGMPKERFSAEFPKEGPSILRIQQVVRGDSAAYFCASSPPSQDRVQETQYFGPGTRLLVL.

This clone was observed a handful of times. The V gene is TRBV7-8, the J gene TRBJ2-3; D possibly corresponds to TRBD1 (5 bases). Trimming pared 4 bases from V and 0 bases from J, leaving 14 bases between. The germline V gene encodes CDR1 SGHVS and CDR2 FQNEAQ. This CDR3 has 16 residues. DNA of the CDR3: TGTGCCAGCAGCTCCCGAAACAGGACGAGCACAGATACGCAGTATTTT. This translates into CASSSRNRTSTDTQYF.

J is TRBJ2-7 and V is TRBV19; D may be TRBD1 (5 bases). The CDR3 is 18 residues long. The germline V and J ends were trimmed by 2 bases and 1 base, with 21 bases remaining between them. CDR1 is LNHDA, CDR2 SQIVND, per germline (reference sequence). This chain's CDR3 is CASSIKGSEGEWSYEQYF. CDR3 bases: TGTGCCAGTAGTATAAAGGGTTCGGAAGGGGAATGGTCCTACGAGCAGTACTTC.